A single sample gave rise to the 15 T cell receptor beta chains below, sequenced in a study of blood T cells in healthy people across ages. For the second PCR, which ran for about 7 to 11 cycles, a sample-barcoded 5' primer and a J-beta primer mix were used. TCRdb reprocessed the 5' RACE reads with MiXCR, giving one entry per CDR3 protein. The top ten clones hold 10% to 15% of a sample with approximately 810,000 distinct CDR3 sequences, around 36% of them seen once. Sequenced: blood. Source of these receptors: a man between 18 and 29 years old in good health.

This clonotype was found many times. The CDR3 spells CSVRKGDFSTDTQYF. The CDR3 nucleotides read TGCAGCGTGAGAAAAGGGGATTTTAGCACAGATACGCAGTATTTT. The chain couples TRBV29-1 to TRBJ2-3; D might be TRBD1 (5 bases). V was pared by 6 bases and J by 0 bases, with 16 bases between. The CDR3 sequence is 15 residues long. Germline V gene sequence: CDR1 SQVTM, CDR2 ANQGSEA.

In this sample, this clonotype turned up a few times. The chain links TRBV6-2 or TRBV6-3 to TRBJ2-1, with D possibly matching TRBD1 (6 bases). Trimming pared 4 bases from V and 0 bases from J, leaving 19 bases between. Germline V gives CDR1 MNHEY, CDR2 SVGEGT. This CDR3 comprises 18 residues. This chain's CDR3 is CASSSMGKDSSSYNEQFF. The CDR3 bases are TGTGCCAGCAGTTCCATGGGGAAGGACAGCAGCTCCTACAATGAGCAGTTCTTC.

The DNA of the CDR3 is TGTGCCAGCAGCTTGGGAGGGGCCTATTACAATGAGCAGTACTTC. The encoded protein is CASSLGGAYYNEQYF. V and J are TRBV5-4 and TRBJ2-7; D might be TRBD1 or TRBD2, each matching 5 bases. The V gene's germline CDR1 is SGHNT and CDR2 YYREEE (reference sequence). This CDR3 region has 15 residues. V shed 0 bases and J shed 7 bases, with 17 bases lying between them.

The V call is TRBV7-2, the J call TRBJ1-2; maybe TRBD1 (6 bases). There are 14 residues in the CDR3. V lost 2 bases, J lost 8 bases, and 15 bases lay in between. Germline assignment: CDR1 SGHTA and CDR2 FQGNSA. CDR3 residues: CASSLKTGQGGYTF. CDR3 bases: TGTGCCAGCAGCTTAAAAACAGGGCAGGGCGGCTACACCTTC.

The V gene is TRBV6-2 or TRBV6-3, the J gene TRBJ1-5; perhaps TRBD1 as D (6 bases). This CDR3 has 13 amino acids. The germline V and J ends were trimmed by 6 bases and 7 bases, with 13 bases remaining between them. Germline V gives CDR1 MNHEY, CDR2 SVGEGT. The CDR3 sequence: CASSGPGEQPQHF. CDR3 nucleotides: TGTGCCAGCAGCGGACCAGGGGAACAGCCCCAGCATTTT.

This clonotype was observed a few times. This chain links TRBV7-2 with TRBJ2-5; maybe TRBD1 (6 bases). Germline assignment: CDR1 SGHTA and CDR2 FQGNSA. The CDR3 is made up of 14 amino acids. V lost 0 bases to trimming and J lost 5 bases, with 10 bases between them. CDR3 residues: CASSLAAGAETQYF. Written as DNA, the CDR3 is TGTGCCAGCAGCTTAGCCGCAGGGGCGGAGACCCAGTACTTC.

This clonotype was counted only a few times. Possible read error: a much larger clone is one base away. The CDR3 loop reads CAISEGDRGTYNEQYF. CDR3 nucleotides: TGTGCCATCAGTGAGGGCGACAGGGGGACTTACAATGAGCAGTACTTC. The chain employs TRBV10-3 and TRBJ2-7; 9 nucleotides match TRBD1. J was trimmed by 7 bases and V by 2 bases; bases with no gene match: 12. The length of the CDR3 is 16 residues. The germline V gene encodes CDR1 ENHRY and CDR2 SYGVKD.

The rearrangement uses TRBV20-1 and TRBJ2-3; D possibly corresponds to TRBD2 (7 bases). Germline-derived CDR1 and CDR2 are DFQATT and SNEGSKA (reference sequence). This CDR3 has 15 residues. V lost 3 bases to trimming and J lost 4 bases, with 17 bases between them. This chain's CDR3 is CSASRPGGRPDTQYF. DNA of the CDR3: TGCAGTGCTAGCCGCCCGGGGGGCCGACCAGATACGCAGTATTTT.

This clonotype was picked up a small number of times. This sequence joins TRBV12-3 or TRBV12-4 and TRBJ2-3; TRBD1 might be the D (5 bases). This CDR3 has 15 amino acids. Trimming stripped 0 bases from V and 4 bases from J, with 11 bases between. The CDR3 here is CASSLAGPLADTQYF. CDR3 coding DNA: TGTGCCAGCAGTTTAGCGGGGCCTTTAGCAGATACGCAGTATTTT.

The chain uses TRBV29-1 and TRBJ2-1; no definite D call. From germline, CDR1 is SQVTM and CDR2 ANQGSEA. V was shortened by 4 bases and J by 5 bases, with 9 bases between the two germline ends. CDR3 length: 12 residues. CDR3 amino acids: CSVVPGDNEQFF. The CDR3 bases are TGCAGCGTTGTTCCGGGCGACAATGAGCAGTTCTTC.

This clonotype has a single count. The gene calls are TRBV5-5 and TRBJ2-7, with D possibly being TRBD1 or TRBD2 (5 bases each). V lost 0 bases to trimming and J lost 3 bases, with 10 bases between them. This CDR3 has 14 residues. Germline-derived CDR1 and CDR2 are SGHKS and YYEKEE (reference sequence). The CDR3 sequence: CASSLGWGIYEQYF. CDR3 coding DNA: TGTGCCAGCAGCTTGGGGTGGGGGATCTACGAGCAGTACTTC.

Ten or more counts support this clonotype. This sequence joins TRBV7-6 and TRBJ2-1; D perhaps matches TRBD1 (6 bases). Germline CDR1 and CDR2: SGHVS and FNYEAQ. The germline V and J ends were trimmed by 6 bases and 1 base, with 13 bases remaining between them. The CDR3 contains 15 residues. The CDR3 DNA reads TGTGCCAGCAGTTCCGGGACATCTTCCTACAATGAGCAGTTCTTC. Translated, it gives CASSSGTSSYNEQFF.

This chain connects TRBV10-3 to TRBJ1-1; no definite D call. V lost 6 bases, J lost 1 base, and 9 bases lay in between. CDR1 is ENHRY, CDR2 SYGVKD, per germline. CDR3 length equals 13 residues. The CDR3 DNA reads as TGTGCCATCAGCCAGAGGCCGAACACTGAAGCTTTCTTT. Its translation: CAISQRPNTEAFF.

This chain joins TRBV7-9 and TRBJ2-3; D is perhaps TRBD1 (6 bases). V lost 7 bases to trimming and J lost 4 bases, with 18 bases between them. This CDR3 region has 15 residues. Germline V lookup: CDR1 SEHNR, CDR2 FQNEAQ (reference sequence). The CDR3 is CASTQRGHVSDTQYF. CDR3 nucleotide sequence: TGTGCCAGCACCCAACGGGGACATGTGTCAGATACGCAGTATTTT.

This chain uses TRBV28 with TRBJ2-1; 7 positions match TRBD1. CDR3 length: 13 amino acids. CDR1 MDHEN and CDR2 SYDVKM come from the germline V gene. The ends lost 5 bases at V and 10 bases at J; junction bases unmatched: 8. The CDR3 DNA reads as TGTGCCAGCAGTAGCACAACAGGGGCCGAGCAGTTCTTC. Translating it yields CASSSTTGAEQFF.